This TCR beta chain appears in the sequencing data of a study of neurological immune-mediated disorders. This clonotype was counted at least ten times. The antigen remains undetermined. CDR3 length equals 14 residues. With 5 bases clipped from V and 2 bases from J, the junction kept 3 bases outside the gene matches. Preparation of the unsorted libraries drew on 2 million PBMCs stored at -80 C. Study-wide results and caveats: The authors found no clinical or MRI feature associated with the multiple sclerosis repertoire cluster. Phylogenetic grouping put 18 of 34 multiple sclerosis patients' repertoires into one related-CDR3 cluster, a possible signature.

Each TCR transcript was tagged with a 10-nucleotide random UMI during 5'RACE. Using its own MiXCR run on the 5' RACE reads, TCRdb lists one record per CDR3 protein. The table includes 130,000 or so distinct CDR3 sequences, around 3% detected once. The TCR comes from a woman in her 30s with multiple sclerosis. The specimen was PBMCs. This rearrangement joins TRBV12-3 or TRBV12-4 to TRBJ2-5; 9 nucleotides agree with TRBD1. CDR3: CASSAGTGQETQYF. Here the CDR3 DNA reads TGTGCCAGCAGTGCCGGGACAGGGCAAGAGACCCAGTACTTC.